What follows are 18 T cell receptor beta chains derived from one specimen sequenced in a study of spatial heterogeneity in lung cancer. Time point denoted: sample taken at primary tumor resection. Whole RNA from tumor, nontumor lung or frozen PBMC was sequenced unsorted. One entry per CDR3 protein results from TCRdb running MiXCR on the 5' RACE reads. The sample yields approximately 6,900 distinct CDR3 sequences, roughly 3.8% seen once. The starting material was normal lung tissue next to the tumor, obtained at surgery. These TCRs come from a female donor with early-stage non-small cell lung cancer.

At least ten counts were recorded for this clonotype. Since the library was made to target alpha chains, this beta chain is a stray read and its abundance is not meaningful. The rearrangement links TRBV6-2 or TRBV6-3 to TRBJ2-7, with D possibly matching TRBD1 (6 bases). V lost 7 bases to trimming and J lost 1 base, with 14 bases between them. Per the germline V gene, CDR1 is MNHEY and CDR2 is SVGEGT. The CDR3 spans 14 residues. CDR3 in amino acids: CASTPRRGSYEQYF. CDR3 nucleotides: TGTGCCAGCACCCCCAGAAGGGGGTCCTACGAGCAGTACTTC.

The table lists this clonotype with many counts. Little can be read into the size of this beta chain, an off-target read in a library designed for alpha chains. This chain joins TRBV20-1 and TRBJ2-3; D may be TRBD1 (6 bases). This CDR3 has 13 amino acids. The V and J ends lost 0 bases and 7 bases respectively, with 11 bases between them. The germline CDR1 and CDR2 sequences are DFQATT and SNEGSKA (reference sequence). CDR3 in DNA: TGCAGTGCTAGAGATCAGGGGAGCCATACGCAGTATTTT. Translating it yields CSARDQGSHTQYF.

The table lists this clonotype with a few counts. Little can be read into the size of this beta chain, an off-target read in a library designed for alpha chains. The chain is built from TRBV6-6 and TRBJ1-6; tentative D call: TRBD1 (6 bases). Trimming stripped 6 bases from V and 5 bases from J, with 14 bases between. The CDR3 consists of 15 residues. Germline loops: CDR1 MNHNY, CDR2 SVGAGI (reference sequence). The CDR3 here is CASSRDKPHNSPLHF. The CDR3 coding sequence is TGTGCCAGCAGCAGGGACAAGCCCCATAATTCACCCCTCCACTTT.

Relative to its sample, this clonotype is medium-sized. Within a library made for alpha chains, this beta chain is off target, and its count is uninformative. This chain links TRBV4-2 with TRBJ2-1, with TRBD2 matching over 13 bases. With 0 bases clipped from V and 6 bases from J, the junction kept 2 bases outside the gene matches. Per germline, CDR1 LGHNA and CDR2 YNFKEQ. The CDR3 runs to 16 residues. The CDR3 bases are TGTGCCAGCAGCCAAGATACTAGCGGGGGGGCCAATGAGCAGTTCTTC. Its protein is CASSQDTSGGANEQFF.

This clonotype was found many times. A library prepared for alpha chains yielded this beta chain as an off-target read; its size is of little meaning. The V call is TRBV29-1, the J call TRBJ2-7; unclear D gene. Trimming took 6 bases from V and 4 from J, leaving 10 bases between them. The CDR3 loop spans 11 amino acids. Germline V gene sequence: CDR1 SQVTM, CDR2 ANQGSEA. Here the CDR3 reads CSVYLNYEQYF. The CDR3 DNA follows: TGCAGCGTCTATCTTAATTACGAGCAGTACTTC.

In its sample, this clonotype was seen many times. The library was built for alpha chains, so this beta chain is an off-target read and its size means little. V usage is TRBV12-3 or TRBV12-4 and J usage is TRBJ2-3, with 8 positions matching TRBD1. Unmatched junction bases numbered 6, after V lost 5 bases and J lost 5 bases. The length of the CDR3 is 14 residues. For the CDR3, the DNA is TGTGCCAGCAGTCCGGACAGGGTTGTAGATACGCAGTATTTT. This codes for CASSPDRVVDTQYF.

Ten or more counts support this clonotype. In a library made to pick up alpha chains, this beta chain is a stray read with a size that means little. CDR3: CASSEGFQGQETQYF. CDR3 sequence (DNA): TGTGCCAGCAGTGAGGGATTTCAGGGGCAAGAGACCCAGTACTTC. This chain uses TRBV2 with TRBJ2-5, with D possibly matching TRBD1 (6 bases). Germline CDR1 and CDR2: SNHLY and FYNNEI. CDR3 size: 15 residues. Trimming removed 3 bases at V and 2 bases at J, with 13 bases between.

By proportion, this clonotype is medium-sized (0.01 to 0.1%). This beta chain is a stray sequence in a library constructed for alpha chains; its clone size is not meaningful. The genes are TRBV5-1 and TRBJ1-1; D not certain. The V and J ends lost 1 base and 6 bases respectively, with 7 bases between them. Germline CDR1 reads SGHRS; CDR2 reads YFSETQ. The CDR3 loop spans 12 amino acids. This CDR3 reads CASSLSGPEAFF. CDR3 sequence (DNA): TGCGCCAGCAGCTTGTCCGGACCTGAAGCTTTCTTT.

This clonotype was found a few times. In a library made to pick up alpha chains, this beta chain is a stray read with a size that means little. The J gene is TRBJ1-2, the V gene TRBV5-4; 12 bases agree with TRBD1. This CDR3 comprises 17 residues. V lost 3 bases and J lost 2; bases outside the gene matches: 8. CDR1 and CDR2 from the germline V gene are SGHNT and YYREEE (reference sequence). The CDR3 reads CASSSRRGQGANYGYTF. In DNA, the CDR3 is TGTGCCAGCAGCTCTCGGAGGGGACAGGGGGCGAACTATGGCTACACCTTC.

A remark on this clonotype: Possible read error: a much larger clone is one base away. As an off-target read in a library built for alpha chains, this beta chain has a frequency of little significance. The chain couples TRBV20-1 to TRBJ2-7, with D hard to call. V was clipped by 5 bases and J by 6 bases, with 20 bases between them. Germline V gives CDR1 DFQATT, CDR2 SNEGSKA (reference sequence). CDR3 length: 14 amino acids. The CDR3 loop reads CSAPTPSYAFEQYF. The CDR3 region has the DNA TGCAGTGCTCCTACTCCCTCCTACGCCTTCGAGCAGTACTTC.

This clonotype was seen many times. In a library made to pick up alpha chains, this beta chain is a stray read with a size that means little. The chain uses TRBV7-2 and TRBJ2-1, with 7 positions matching TRBD2. CDR3 length: 12 residues. Germline loops: CDR1 SGHTA, CDR2 FQGNSA. The V segment lost 1 base and the J segment 14 bases; nucleotides outside the gene matches: 5. The CDR3 DNA reads TGTGCCAGCAGCTTAGATAACCGGGGGGAGTTCTTC. Its translation is CASSLDNRGEFF.

This clonotype was counted at least ten times. A library made for alpha chains picked up this beta chain off target, so its size means little. The chain combines TRBV28 with TRBJ1-5; TRBD1 agrees at 10 bases. From germline, CDR1 is MDHEN and CDR2 SYDVKM. The V segment lost 6 bases and the J segment 1 base; nucleotides outside the gene matches: 9. This CDR3 has 17 residues. In DNA, the CDR3 is TGTGCCAGCAGCCTGGCGACAGGGGGCGGAAGCAATCAGCCCCAGCATTTT. Translated: CASSLATGGGSNQPQHF.

This clonotype was seen ten or more times. Being off target in a library aimed at alpha chains, this beta chain has a size of little meaning. J is TRBJ2-3 and V is TRBV7-9; 12 bases fit TRBD2. Germline values: CDR1 SEHNR, CDR2 FQNEAQ (reference sequence). The V and J ends lost 5 bases and 2 bases, in that order; junction bases with no gene match: 5. The CDR3 has 16 residues. Here the CDR3 DNA reads TGTGCCAGCAGCAAACTAGCGGGGGGCATCACAGATACGCAGTATTTT. Amino acid sequence: CASSKLAGGITDTQYF.

This clonotype was counted many times. The size of this beta chain means little, since it is a stray read in a library made for alpha chains. The rearrangement uses TRBV27 and TRBJ2-2; D tentatively fits TRBD1 or TRBD2 (5 bases each). V was pared by 4 bases and J by 6 bases, with 9 bases between. CDR1 is MNHEY, CDR2 SMNVEV, per germline (reference sequence). This CDR3 contains 13 residues. The CDR3 region is CASSWGTPGELFF. CDR3 nucleotide sequence: TGTGCCAGCAGTTGGGGGACCCCCGGGGAGCTGTTTTTT.

This clonotype was seen ten or more times. This beta chain is an unintended read in a library built for alpha chains; its size means little. The chain uses TRBV30 and TRBJ1-5; no clear D. The CDR3 has 14 amino acids. In germline, CDR1 is GTSNPN, CDR2 SVGIG (reference sequence). Trimming took off 3 bases at V and 3 bases at J, with 12 bases between the two ends. The CDR3 loop is CAWSPYGDNQPQHF. The CDR3 nucleotides read TGTGCCTGGAGCCCCTACGGAGACAATCAGCCCCAGCATTTT.

This clonotype was seen repeatedly, ten times or more. A library made for alpha chains picked up this beta chain off target, so its size means little. The CDR3 DNA reads as TGTGCCAGCAGCTCTGGACAGGTACCCACAGATACGCAGTATTTT. Protein sequence: CASSSGQVPTDTQYF. The chain links TRBV7-9 to TRBJ2-3, with 7 bases matching TRBD1. CDR1 SEHNR and CDR2 FQNEAQ come from the germline V gene (reference sequence). The CDR3 extends over 15 amino acids. The V and J ends lost 4 bases and 2 bases, in that order; junction bases with no gene match: 6. The full variable domain, completed using reference TRBV7-9 and TRBJ2-3, is DTGVSQNPRHKITKRGQNVTFRCDPISEHNRLYWYRQTLGQGPEFLTYFQNEAQLEKSRLLSDRFSAERPKGSFSTLEIQRTEQGDSAMYLCASSSGQVPTDTQYFGPGTRLTVL.

This clonotype counts as medium-sized (0.01 to 0.1%). This beta chain came through as a stray read in a library set up for alpha chains, and its size says little. The gene calls are TRBV24-1 and TRBJ1-5, with unresolved D. Germline V CDR1 and CDR2: KGHDR, SFDVKD. The V and J ends lost 2 bases and 3 bases respectively, with 4 bases between them. The CDR3 is 13 amino acids. The CDR3 DNA sequence: TGTGCCACCAGTGATTCCCTCAATCAGCCCCAGCATTTT. The encoded protein is CATSDSLNQPQHF.

By proportion, this clonotype is medium-sized. This beta chain slipped into a library made for alpha chains as a stray read, so its size is not meaningful. The chain links TRBV9 to TRBJ1-1; weak D call: TRBD1 (6 bases). The CDR3 length is 14 residues. The V end lost 5 bases, the J end lost 5 bases, and 16 bases lay between the germline ends. Germline values: CDR1 SGDLS, CDR2 YYNGEE. The CDR3, as DNA: TGTGCCAGCAGTGGAGCAGGGGCACGGACTGAAGCTTTCTTT. Protein product: CASSGAGARTEAFF.